This passage covers 22 T cell receptor beta chains from one sample sequenced in a study of blood T cell repertoires in COVID-19 (dated by TCRdb to about 2020). Libraries were built with the immunoSEQ multiplex PCR assay. As stored in TCRdb, this immuneACCESS dataset retains in-frame rearrangements with V and J assigned. A fraction of the clones does not appear; measured against another copy, unresolved V genes explain less than half of the discrepancy, and the remainder lacks a known reason. Here the sample has under 150,000 clones; around four fifths occur a single time. The ten largest clones represent 35% to 45% of the sample. The sequenced sample consisted of peripheral blood. The receptor set was obtained from a human donor in a cohort sampled during active COVID-19.

The genes are TRBV7-3 and TRBJ2-2; 7 bases line up with TRBD1. Unmatched junction bases numbered 9, after V lost 7 bases and J lost 4 bases. Germline CDR1 SGHTA, CDR2 FQGTGA. The CDR3 consists of 15 residues. The CDR3 region has the DNA TGTGCCAGCAACTACCAGGGGGTTGGCACCGGGGAGCTGTTTTTT. Translating it yields CASNYQGVGTGELFF.

The chain links TRBV5-1 to TRBJ2-7; TRBD1 aligns across 7 bases. V dropped 6 bases and J dropped 12; count of bases not matched to a gene: 9. CDR1 is SGHRS and CDR2 is YFSETQ in the germline V gene. This CDR3 has 11 amino acids. The CDR3 reads CASTSGQVAYF. The CDR3 DNA reads TGCGCCAGCACCTCCGGACAGGTGGCGTACTTC.

A few counts support this clone. The chain employs TRBV5-1 and TRBJ1-1; 9 bases map to TRBD1. Germline V gene sequence: CDR1 SGHRS, CDR2 YFSETQ. The CDR3 is 16 amino acids. The J segment lost 1 base and the V segment lost 2 bases, leaving 6 bases of the junction unmatched. The DNA for the CDR3 is TGCGCCAGCAGCTTTACCCCGGGACAGGGGAACACTGAAGCTTTCTTT. Amino acid sequence: CASSFTPGQGNTEAFF.

The J gene is TRBJ1-6, the V gene TRBV7-3, with D tentatively TRBD1 (5 bases). CDR1 is SGHTA and CDR2 is FQGTGA in the germline V gene. The CDR3 contains 15 residues. Trimming took off 2 bases at V and 7 bases at J, with 12 bases between the two ends. The CDR3 DNA reads TGTGCCAGCAGCTTAGTCCCAGGGTACAATTCACCCCTCCACTTT. Its protein product is CASSLVPGYNSPLHF.

This clone appeared a single time. The chain is built from TRBV5-4 and TRBJ1-4; TRBD1 matches at 8 bases. The CDR3 extends over 14 amino acids. The J segment lost 8 bases and the V segment lost 1 base, leaving 4 bases of the junction unmatched. Germline values: CDR1 SGHNT, CDR2 YYREEE (reference sequence). The CDR3 region has the DNA TGTGCCAGCAGCTTGACAGGGGGGTACGAAAAACTGTTTTTT. Protein: CASSLTGGYEKLFF. Full variable domain (rest looked up from reference TRBV5-4 and TRBJ1-4): ETGVTQSPTHLIKTRGQQVTLRCSSQSGHNTVSWYQQALGQGPQFIFQYYREEENGRGNFPPRFSGLQFPNYSSELNVNALELDDSALYLCASSLTGGYEKLFFGSGTQLSVL.

The V and J genes are TRBV4-2 and TRBJ2-1, with D tentatively TRBD2 (5 bases). Trimming took 0 bases from V and 8 from J, leaving 8 bases between them. Germline V gene lookup returns CDR1 LGHNA and CDR2 YNFKEQ. The CDR3 extends over 13 amino acids. The CDR3 region has the DNA TGTGCCAGCAGCCAAGATACGGGGTATGAGCAGTTCTTC. It translates to CASSQDTGYEQFF.

The rearrangement links TRBV19 to TRBJ2-1, with D possibly TRBD2 on 6 matching bases. Germline assignment: CDR1 LNHDA and CDR2 SQIVND (reference sequence). Deletions cut 4 bases from V and 10 bases from J, with 17 bases between. This CDR3 comprises 14 residues. CDR3 sequence reads: CASSKTGTGKEQFF. CDR3 DNA sequence: TGTGCCAGTAGTAAAACCGGGACTGGCAAAGAGCAGTTCTTC.

The chain uses TRBV19 and TRBJ1-2; 11 nucleotides align to TRBD1. The CDR3 covers 16 residues. The trim removed 6 bases at V and 2 bases at J, leaving 8 bases unmatched. CDR1 and CDR2 from the germline V gene are LNHDA and SQIVND (reference sequence). Here the CDR3 reads CASRNPGQGGNYGYTF. In nucleotides, the CDR3 is TGTGCCAGTAGGAACCCGGGACAGGGGGGAAACTATGGCTACACCTTC.

This chain connects TRBV3-1 (or the pseudogene TRBV3-2) to TRBJ1-5; 8 nucleotides match TRBD1. Germline trimming cut 5 bases from V and 2 bases from J; bases unmatched to any gene: 2. This CDR3 is built from 14 residues. Germline V lookup: CDR1 LGHDT, CDR2 YNNKEL (reference sequence). CDR3: CASSDRGRNQPQHF. The CDR3 DNA follows: TGTGCCAGCAGCGACAGGGGCCGCAATCAGCCCCAGCATTTT.

The gene calls are TRBV7-9 and TRBJ1-2, with a tentative D call TRBD1 (5 bases). Germline V CDR1 and CDR2: SEHNR, FQNEAQ (reference sequence). Trimming cost V 4 bases and J 3 bases, with 9 bases left between them. The CDR3 runs 13 residues. DNA for the CDR3: TGTGCCAGCAGCTCGTCAGGGTACTATGGCTACACCTTC. Its translation is CASSSSGYYGYTF.

V is TRBV4-3 and J is TRBJ2-4, with D unresolved. CDR3 size: 15 residues. CDR1 is LGHNA and CDR2 is YSLEER in the germline V gene. With 1 base removed from V and 5 bases from J, the gap between germline ends came to 12 bases. CDR3 in amino acids: CASSQVGHRQNIQYF. DNA of the CDR3: TGCGCCAGCAGCCAAGTTGGTCACAGACAAAACATTCAGTACTTC.

CDR3 in amino acids: CASRERGNTGELFF. Here the CDR3 DNA reads TGTGCCAGCAGGGAGCGGGGGAACACCGGGGAGCTGTTTTTT. The gene calls are TRBV11-3 and TRBJ2-2, with 7 bases fitting TRBD2. The J segment lost 1 base and the V segment lost 6 bases, leaving 2 bases of the junction unmatched. The CDR3 consists of 14 residues. In germline, CDR1 is SGHNT, CDR2 YENEEA.

This clone occurred once. The V gene is TRBV6-1, the J gene TRBJ2-1; perhaps TRBD2 as D (5 bases). This CDR3 is built from 14 residues. V gave up 3 bases and J gave up 9 bases, with 15 bases separating them. The germline CDR1 and CDR2 sequences are MNHNS and SASEGT. The CDR3 spells CASSEGLAPREQFF. CDR3 nucleotides: TGTGCCAGCAGTGAGGGCCTAGCCCCACGTGAGCAGTTCTTC.

The rearrangement links TRBV29-1 to TRBJ1-1, with a possible D match to TRBD1 (6 bases). Germline assignment: CDR1 SQVTM and CDR2 ANQGSEA. This CDR3 comprises 13 residues. With 3 bases removed from V and 1 base from J, the gap between germline ends came to 9 bases. The CDR3 is CSVDRTANTEAFF. The CDR3 nucleotides are TGCAGCGTTGACCGGACAGCGAACACTGAAGCTTTCTTT.

V usage is TRBV13 and J usage is TRBJ1-6, with 8 bases lining up with TRBD1. This CDR3 spans 19 amino acids. CDR1 and CDR2 (germline): PRHDT, FYEKMQ (reference sequence). Trimming took 0 bases from V and 5 from J; bases not matched to a gene: 12. The CDR3 sequence is CASSLGGGRQGRNNSPLHF. The CDR3 DNA sequence: TGTGCCAGCAGCTTAGGGGGGGGCCGACAGGGGAGAAATAATTCACCCCTCCACTTT.

The genes are TRBV30 and TRBJ1-4; TRBD1 is a possible D gene (5 bases). Germline CDR1 is GTSNPN and CDR2 is SVGIG (reference sequence). The CDR3 has 15 amino acids. V dropped 4 bases and J dropped 1 base, with 13 bases sitting between them. CDR3 region: CAWTLLGGTNEKLFF. The CDR3, as DNA: TGTGCCTGGACTCTCCTGGGGGGAACTAATGAAAAACTGTTTTTT.

The chain links TRBV18 to TRBJ1-4; D is possibly TRBD1 (5 bases). CDR1 KGHSH and CDR2 LQKENI come from the germline V gene. Trimming pared 3 bases from V and 4 bases from J, leaving 12 bases between. The CDR3 is 15 amino acids. The CDR3 is CASSPRGGLNEKLFF. The CDR3 nucleotides are TGTGCCAGCTCACCCCGGGGGGGTCTTAATGAAAAACTGTTTTTT.

This rearrangement joins TRBV28 to TRBJ2-2; D is possibly TRBD2 (5 bases). Germline assignment: CDR1 MDHEN and CDR2 SYDVKM. Trimming cost V 6 bases and J 1 base, with 12 bases left between them. This CDR3 contains 15 residues. The CDR3: CASRRLAQNTGELFF. In DNA, the CDR3 is TGTGCCAGCAGGAGGCTAGCCCAGAACACCGGGGAGCTGTTTTTT.

V gene TRBV10-3 combines with J gene TRBJ2-7; perhaps TRBD2 as D (6 bases). V was cut by 7 bases and J by 3 bases, with 13 bases left in between. Germline V gene lookup returns CDR1 ENHRY and CDR2 SYGVKD. The CDR3 is 13 amino acids. The CDR3 loop reads CAITSAGGYEQYF. Written as DNA, the CDR3 is TGTGCCATCACCTCAGCGGGCGGCTACGAGCAGTACTTC.

The CDR3 reads CASSQDRGLIEKTQYF. CDR3 coding DNA: TGTGCCAGCAGCCAAGATAGGGGACTGATAGAGAAGACCCAGTACTTC. The V call is TRBV3-1 (or the pseudogene TRBV3-2), the J call TRBJ2-5; D might be TRBD2 (6 bases). This CDR3 contains 16 residues. V was cut by 0 bases and J by 6 bases, with 17 bases left in between. Germline V CDR1 and CDR2: LGHDT, YNNKEL (reference sequence).

This sequence joins TRBV9 and TRBJ2-2; the match to TRBD2 covers 13 bases. The CDR3 has 16 amino acids. Germline values: CDR1 SGDLS, CDR2 YYNGEE. V shed 3 bases and J 4 bases; nucleotides not matched to a gene: 3. The CDR3 nucleotides are TGTGCCAGCAGCGGCAGGACTAGCGGGGGCACCGGGGAGCTGTTTTTT. Protein product: CASSGRTSGGTGELFF.

This clone has only one observation. This chain uses TRBV14 with TRBJ2-5; 9 bases are a match to TRBD2. The J segment lost 5 bases and the V segment lost 4 bases, leaving 8 bases of the junction unmatched. The CDR3 is 15 amino acids. Germline values: CDR1 SGHDN, CDR2 FVKESK. CDR3 in amino acids: CASSPGGTSRETQYF. The CDR3 DNA reads as TGTGCCAGCAGCCCCGGGGGGACTAGCAGGGAGACCCAGTACTTC.